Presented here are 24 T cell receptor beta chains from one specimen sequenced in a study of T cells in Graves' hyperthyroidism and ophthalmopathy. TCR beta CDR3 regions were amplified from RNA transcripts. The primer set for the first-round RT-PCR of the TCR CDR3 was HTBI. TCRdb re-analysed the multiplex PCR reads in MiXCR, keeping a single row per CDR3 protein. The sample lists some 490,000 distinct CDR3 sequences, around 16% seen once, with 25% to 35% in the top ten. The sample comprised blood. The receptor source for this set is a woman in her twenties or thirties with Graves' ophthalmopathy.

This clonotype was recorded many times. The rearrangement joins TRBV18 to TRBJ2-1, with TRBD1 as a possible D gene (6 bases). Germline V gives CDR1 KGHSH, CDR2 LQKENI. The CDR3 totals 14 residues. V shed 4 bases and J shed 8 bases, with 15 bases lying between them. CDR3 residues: CASSRTTGYHEQFF. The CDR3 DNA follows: TGTGCCAGCTCACGTACTACAGGGTACCATGAGCAGTTCTTC.

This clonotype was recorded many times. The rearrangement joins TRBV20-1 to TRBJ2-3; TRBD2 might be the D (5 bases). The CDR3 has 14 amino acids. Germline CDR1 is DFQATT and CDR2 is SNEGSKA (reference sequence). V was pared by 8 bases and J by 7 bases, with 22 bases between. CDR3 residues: CSRYTGMLLNTQYF. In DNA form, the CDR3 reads TGCAGTCGATACACGGGGATGCTTTTAAATACGCAGTATTTT.

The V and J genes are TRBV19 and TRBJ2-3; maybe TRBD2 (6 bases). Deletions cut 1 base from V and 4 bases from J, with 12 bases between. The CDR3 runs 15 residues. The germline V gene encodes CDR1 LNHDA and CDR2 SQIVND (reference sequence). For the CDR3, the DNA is TGTGCCAGTAGTATAGGCCGGGGAGGCGCAGATACGCAGTATTTT. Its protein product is CASSIGRGGADTQYF.

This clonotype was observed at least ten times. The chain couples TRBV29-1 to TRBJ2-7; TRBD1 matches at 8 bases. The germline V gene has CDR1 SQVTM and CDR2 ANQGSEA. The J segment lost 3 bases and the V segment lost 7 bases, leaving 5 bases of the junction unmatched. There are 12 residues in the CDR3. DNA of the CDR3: TGCAGCGCCGCAGGGGGCGGCTACGAGCAGTACTTC. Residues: CSAAGGGYEQYF.

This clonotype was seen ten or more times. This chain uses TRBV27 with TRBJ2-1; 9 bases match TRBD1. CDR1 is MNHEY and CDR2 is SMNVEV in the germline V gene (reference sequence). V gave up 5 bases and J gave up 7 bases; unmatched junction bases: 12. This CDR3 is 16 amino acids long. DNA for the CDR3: TGTGCCAGCAGTGCAACCGGGACAGGGAGTAAAAATGAGCAGTTCTTC. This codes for CASSATGTGSKNEQFF.

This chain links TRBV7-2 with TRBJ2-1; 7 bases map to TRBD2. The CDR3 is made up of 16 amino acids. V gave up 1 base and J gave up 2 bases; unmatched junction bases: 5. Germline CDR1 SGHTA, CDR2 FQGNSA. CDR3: CASSLDPGGTYNEQFF. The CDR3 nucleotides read TGTGCCAGCAGCTTAGACCCGGGAGGAACCTACAATGAGCAGTTCTTC.

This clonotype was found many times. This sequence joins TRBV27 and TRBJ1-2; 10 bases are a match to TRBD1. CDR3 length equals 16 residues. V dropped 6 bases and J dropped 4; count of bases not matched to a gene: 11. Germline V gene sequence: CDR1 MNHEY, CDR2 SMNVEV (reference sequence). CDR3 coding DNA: TGTGCCAGCAGCGGGACAGGGGACTCCTTCGGCTATGGCTACACCTTC. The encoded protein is CASSGTGDSFGYGYTF.

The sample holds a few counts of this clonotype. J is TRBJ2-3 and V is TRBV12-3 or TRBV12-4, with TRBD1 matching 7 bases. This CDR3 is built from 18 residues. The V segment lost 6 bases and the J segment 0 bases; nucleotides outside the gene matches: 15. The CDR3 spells CASSPRQGHSTSTDTQYF. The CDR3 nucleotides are TGTGCCAGCAGCCCTAGACAGGGCCACAGCACTAGCACAGATACGCAGTATTTT.

The CDR3 is CSASPDKGRHEQYF. CDR3 bases: TGCAGTGCTAGCCCGGACAAGGGGCGACACGAGCAGTACTTC. The gene calls are TRBV20-1 and TRBJ2-7; a possible D gene is TRBD1 (5 bases). V dropped 3 bases and J dropped 5 bases, with 17 bases sitting between them. Per germline, CDR1 DFQATT and CDR2 SNEGSKA (reference sequence). CDR3 length: 14 amino acids.

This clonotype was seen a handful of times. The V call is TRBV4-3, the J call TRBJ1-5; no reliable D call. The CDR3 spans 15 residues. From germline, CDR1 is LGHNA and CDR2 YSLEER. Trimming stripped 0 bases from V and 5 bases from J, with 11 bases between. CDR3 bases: TGCGCCAGCAGCCAAGAATGGGTGCCTTATCAGCCCCAGCATTTT. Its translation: CASSQEWVPYQPQHF.

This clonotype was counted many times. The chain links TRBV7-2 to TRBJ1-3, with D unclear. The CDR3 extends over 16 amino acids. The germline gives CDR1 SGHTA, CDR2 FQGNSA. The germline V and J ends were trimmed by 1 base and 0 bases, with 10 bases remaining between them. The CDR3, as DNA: TGTGCCAGCAGCTTAGTGGGGTCTCGCTCTGGAAACACCATATATTTT. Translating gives CASSLVGSRSGNTIYF.

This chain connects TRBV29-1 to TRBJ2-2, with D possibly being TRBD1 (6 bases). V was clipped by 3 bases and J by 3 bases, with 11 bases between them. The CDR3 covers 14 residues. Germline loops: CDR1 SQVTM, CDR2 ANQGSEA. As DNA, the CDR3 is TGCAGCGTTGAGAGGGGGATAGACACCGGGGAGCTGTTTTTT. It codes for CSVERGIDTGELFF.

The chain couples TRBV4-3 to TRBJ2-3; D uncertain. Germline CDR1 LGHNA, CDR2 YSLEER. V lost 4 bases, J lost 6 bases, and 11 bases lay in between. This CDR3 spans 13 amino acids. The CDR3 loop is CASSRMPVDTQYF. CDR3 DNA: TGCGCCAGCAGCCGCATGCCGGTGGATACGCAGTATTTT.

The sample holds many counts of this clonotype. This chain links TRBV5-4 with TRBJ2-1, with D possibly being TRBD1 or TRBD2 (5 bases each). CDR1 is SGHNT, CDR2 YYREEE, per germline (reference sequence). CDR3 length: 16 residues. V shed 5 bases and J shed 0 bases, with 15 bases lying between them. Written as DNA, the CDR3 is TGTGCCAGCAGTGGGGCGGGCCCAAGCTCCTACAATGAGCAGTTCTTC. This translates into CASSGAGPSSYNEQFF. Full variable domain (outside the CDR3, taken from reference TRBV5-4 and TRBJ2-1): ETGVTQSPTHLIKTRGQQVTLRCSSQSGHNTVSWYQQALGQGPQFIFQYYREEENGRGNFPPRFSGLQFPNYSSELNVNALELDDSALYLCASSGAGPSSYNEQFFGPGTRLTVL.

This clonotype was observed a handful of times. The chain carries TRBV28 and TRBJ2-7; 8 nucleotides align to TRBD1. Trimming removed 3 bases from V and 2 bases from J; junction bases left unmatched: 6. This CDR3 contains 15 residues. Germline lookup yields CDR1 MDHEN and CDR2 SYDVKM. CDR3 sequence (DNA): TGTGCCAGCAGTTTTAACCCGGGACAGGCCTACGAGCAGTACTTC. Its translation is CASSFNPGQAYEQYF. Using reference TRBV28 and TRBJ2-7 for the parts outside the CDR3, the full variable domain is DVKVTQSSRYLVKRTGEKVFLECVQDMDHENMFWYRQDPGLGLRLIYFSYDVKMKEKGDIPEGYSVSREKKERFSLILESASTNQTSMYLCASSFNPGQAYEQYFGPGTRLTVT.

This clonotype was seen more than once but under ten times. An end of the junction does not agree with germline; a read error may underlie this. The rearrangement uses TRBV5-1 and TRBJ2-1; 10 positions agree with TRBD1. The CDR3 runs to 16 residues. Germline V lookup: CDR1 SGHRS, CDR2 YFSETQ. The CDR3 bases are TGCGCCAGCAGGGGAGTGACAGGGGGCTTCTACGATGAGCAGTTCTTC. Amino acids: CASRGVTGGFYDEQFF. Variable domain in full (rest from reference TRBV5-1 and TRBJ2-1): KAGVTQTPRYLIKTRGQQVTLSCSPISGHRSVSWYQQTPGQGLQFLFEYFSETQRNKGNFPGRFSGRQFSNSRSEMNVSTLELGDSALYLCASRGVTGGFYDEQFFGPGTRLTVL.

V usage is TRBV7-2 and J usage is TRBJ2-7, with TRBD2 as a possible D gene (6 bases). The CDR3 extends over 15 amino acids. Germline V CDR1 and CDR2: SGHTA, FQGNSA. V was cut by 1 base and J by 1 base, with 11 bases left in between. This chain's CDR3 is CASSLGPGASYEQYF. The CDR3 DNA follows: TGTGCCAGCAGCTTAGGACCGGGAGCTTCCTACGAGCAGTACTTC.

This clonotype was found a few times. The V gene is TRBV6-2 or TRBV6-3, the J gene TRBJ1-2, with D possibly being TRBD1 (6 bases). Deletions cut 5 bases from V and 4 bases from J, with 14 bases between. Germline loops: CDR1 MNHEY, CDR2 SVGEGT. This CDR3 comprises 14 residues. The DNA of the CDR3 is TGTGCCAGCAGTCGGAGGACAGAAACCTATGGCTACACCTTC. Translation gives CASSRRTETYGYTF.

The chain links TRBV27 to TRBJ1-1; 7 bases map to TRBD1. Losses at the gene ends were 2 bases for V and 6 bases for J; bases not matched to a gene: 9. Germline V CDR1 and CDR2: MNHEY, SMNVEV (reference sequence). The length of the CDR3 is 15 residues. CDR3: CASSLARQGWAEAFF. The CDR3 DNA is TGTGCCAGCAGTTTAGCTCGACAGGGATGGGCTGAAGCTTTCTTT.

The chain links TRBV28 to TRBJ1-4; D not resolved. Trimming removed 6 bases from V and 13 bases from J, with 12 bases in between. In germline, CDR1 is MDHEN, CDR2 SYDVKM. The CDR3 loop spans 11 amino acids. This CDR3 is CASSLLGLLFF. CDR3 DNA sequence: TGTGCCAGCAGCCTACTAGGTCTACTGTTTTTT. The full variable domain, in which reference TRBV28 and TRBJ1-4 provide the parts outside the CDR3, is DVKVTQSSRYLVKRTGEKVFLECVQDMDHENMFWYRQDPGLGLRLIYFSYDVKMKEKGDIPEGYSVSREKKERFSLILESASTNQTSMYLCASSLLGLLFFGSGTQLSVL.

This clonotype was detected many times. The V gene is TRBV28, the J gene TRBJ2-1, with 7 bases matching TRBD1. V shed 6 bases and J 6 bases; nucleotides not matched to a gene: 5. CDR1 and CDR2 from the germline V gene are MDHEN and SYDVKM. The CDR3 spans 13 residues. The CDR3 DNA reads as TGTGCCAGCAGCCCGACAGGGTTCAATGAGCAGTTCTTC. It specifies CASSPTGFNEQFF. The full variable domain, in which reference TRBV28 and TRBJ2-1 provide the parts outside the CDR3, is DVKVTQSSRYLVKRTGEKVFLECVQDMDHENMFWYRQDPGLGLRLIYFSYDVKMKEKGDIPEGYSVSREKKERFSLILESASTNQTSMYLCASSPTGFNEQFFGPGTRLTVL.

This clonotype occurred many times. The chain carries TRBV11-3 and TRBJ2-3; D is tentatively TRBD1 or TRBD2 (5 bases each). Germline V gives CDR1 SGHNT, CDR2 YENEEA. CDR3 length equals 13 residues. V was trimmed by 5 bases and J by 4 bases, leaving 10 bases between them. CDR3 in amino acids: CASSPRDADTQYF. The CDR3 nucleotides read TGTGCCAGCAGCCCTCGGGACGCAGATACGCAGTATTTT.

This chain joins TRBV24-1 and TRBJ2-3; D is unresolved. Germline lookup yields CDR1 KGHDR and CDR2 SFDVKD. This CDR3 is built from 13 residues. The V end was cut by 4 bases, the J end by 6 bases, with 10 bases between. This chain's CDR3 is CATSEPEPDTQYF. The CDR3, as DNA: TGTGCCACCAGTGAACCGGAACCTGATACGCAGTATTTT.

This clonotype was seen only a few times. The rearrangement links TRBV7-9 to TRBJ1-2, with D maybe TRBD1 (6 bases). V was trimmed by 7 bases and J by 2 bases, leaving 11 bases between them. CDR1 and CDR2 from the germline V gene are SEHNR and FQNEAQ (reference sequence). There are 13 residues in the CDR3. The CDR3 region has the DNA TGTGCCAGCATTCGACAGGAGAACTATGGCTACACCTTC. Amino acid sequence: CASIRQENYGYTF.